A single sample is the source of the 21 T cell receptor beta chains below, sequenced in a study of blood T cell repertoires in COVID-19. TCRdb's table, derived via immunoSEQ multiplex PCR, lists solely in-frame clones and lacks some. The table lists tens of thousands of clones, approximately 82% of them singletons. Sequenced sample: peripheral blood. These receptors were taken from a woman at least 80 years old with acute or convalescent COVID-19.

Details on this clone: The junction departs from the called germline gene at one end, perhaps through a read error. The chain uses TRBV7-7 and TRBJ1-3, with D perhaps matching TRBD1 (5 bases). The CDR3 sequence is 15 residues long. Germline CDR1 is SSHAT and CDR2 is FNYEAQ (reference sequence). This CDR3 reads CASSLTGPPGNTIYF. The CDR3 DNA follows: TGTGCTAGCAGCTTAACAGGACCCCCTGGAAACACCATATATTTT.

The V gene is TRBV20-1, the J gene TRBJ2-5, with D hard to call. Trimming took off 3 bases at V and 7 bases at J, with 9 bases between the two ends. The V gene's germline CDR1 is DFQATT and CDR2 SNEGSKA (reference sequence). CDR3 length: 11 residues. CDR3 bases: TGCAGTGCTAGCCTCCTCGGGACCCAGTACTTC. Its protein product is CSASLLGTQYF.

The chain joins TRBV5-1 to TRBJ1-4, with 8 bases matching TRBD1. Germline loops: CDR1 SGHRS, CDR2 YFSETQ. The J segment lost 3 bases and the V segment lost 4 bases, leaving 11 bases of the junction unmatched. The CDR3 runs 17 residues. This CDR3 is CASSTGQGRGSNEKLFF. The DNA of the CDR3 is TGCGCCAGCAGCACAGGACAGGGACGTGGTTCTAATGAAAAACTGTTTTTT.

The chain is built from TRBV11-2 and TRBJ1-5, with a possible D match to TRBD1 (6 bases). The germline V and J ends were trimmed by 5 bases and 6 bases, with 11 bases remaining between them. This CDR3 has 13 amino acids. The germline gives CDR1 SGHAT, CDR2 FQNNGV. The CDR3 DNA follows: TGTGCCAGCAGCCCTCAACAGGGTCAGCCCCAGCATTTT. The encoded protein is CASSPQQGQPQHF.

The chain employs TRBV6-6 and TRBJ1-5; 10 nucleotides agree with TRBD1. The CDR3 loop spans 15 amino acids. Germline CDR1 reads MNHNY; CDR2 reads SVGAGI (reference sequence). J gave up 3 bases and V 6 bases, and 5 bases lay outside the gene matches. CDR3 amino acids: CASRRQGADNQPQHF. The DNA of the CDR3 is TGTGCCAGCAGGAGACAGGGGGCCGACAATCAGCCCCAGCATTTT.

This chain connects TRBV3-1 (or the pseudogene TRBV3-2) to TRBJ2-2; 9 bases align to TRBD1. The V and J ends lost 8 bases and 1 base, in that order; junction bases with no gene match: 17. Germline V gene data show CDR1 as LGHDT and CDR2 as YNNKEL (reference sequence). CDR3 length equals 19 residues. This CDR3 reads CASPQRTPGTGMNTGELFF. CDR3 coding DNA: TGTGCCAGCCCCCAAAGAACCCCGGGGACAGGGATGAACACCGGGGAGCTGTTTTTT.

This chain links TRBV6-5 with TRBJ2-5; no reliable D call. CDR1 and CDR2 (germline): MNHEY, SVGAGI. With 6 bases removed from V and 5 bases from J, the gap between germline ends came to 19 bases. This CDR3 comprises 15 residues. CDR3 loop: CASRAGTAAAETQYF. CDR3 DNA sequence: TGTGCCAGCAGGGCCGGTACCGCGGCTGCGGAGACCCAGTACTTC.

This chain uses TRBV19 with TRBJ1-1; 7 bases fit TRBD1. CDR1 and CDR2 from the germline V gene are LNHDA and SQIVND (reference sequence). The length of the CDR3 is 17 residues. After removal of 1 base from V and 4 bases from J, the junction contained 12 bases not matched to a gene. Written as DNA, the CDR3 is TGTGCCAGTAGTATAGGGACAGGTTCGATAGGGGCCACTGAAGCTTTCTTT. Amino acids: CASSIGTGSIGATEAFF.

This clone was detected once. The V gene is TRBV27, the J gene TRBJ2-2; unclear D gene. Germline V lookup: CDR1 MNHEY, CDR2 SMNVEV (reference sequence). The V end lost 5 bases, the J end lost 5 bases, and 15 bases lay between the germline ends. The CDR3 runs to 15 residues. The CDR3 spells CASSLRYFGTGELFF. CDR3 DNA sequence: TGTGCCAGCAGTCTGCGGTACTTTGGGACCGGGGAGCTGTTTTTT.

The genes are TRBV6-1 and TRBJ1-1; no definite D call. V gave up 1 base and J gave up 10 bases, with 13 bases separating them. The CDR3 extends over 13 amino acids. Germline CDR1 and CDR2: MNHNS and SASEGT. This CDR3 reads CASSEVTWLGAFF. DNA for the CDR3: TGTGCCAGCAGTGAAGTGACATGGCTTGGAGCTTTCTTT.

The J gene is TRBJ2-2, the V gene TRBV7-6; 7 bases line up with TRBD2. Germline V gene data show CDR1 as SGHVS and CDR2 as FNYEAQ. With 5 bases clipped from V and 7 bases from J, the junction kept 7 bases outside the gene matches. The CDR3 loop spans 14 amino acids. Here the CDR3 DNA reads TGTGCCAGCAGCCGAACATGGGGGGGCGGGGAGCTGTTTTTT. Translating gives CASSRTWGGGELFF.

The rearrangement joins TRBV4-2 to TRBJ1-5; 8 bases align to TRBD1. The CDR3 is made up of 17 amino acids. Germline V gives CDR1 LGHNA, CDR2 YNFKEQ. Trimming cost V 3 bases and J 1 base; bases outside gene matches: 8. In DNA form, the CDR3 reads TGTGCCAGCAGCCAGACGACAGGGGTAGGGAGCAATCAGCCCCAGCATTTT. Amino acids: CASSQTTGVGSNQPQHF.

The J gene is TRBJ1-2, the V gene TRBV18; 7 bases are a match to TRBD1. V was pared by 4 bases and J by 4 bases, with 21 bases of the junction left unmatched. This CDR3 comprises 19 residues. From germline, CDR1 is KGHSH and CDR2 LQKENI. This CDR3 reads CASSHLGQSLFSGPYGYTF. The CDR3 DNA reads as TGTGCCAGCTCACACTTGGGACAGTCACTCTTCTCTGGGCCCTATGGCTACACCTTC.

The rearrangement uses TRBV19 and TRBJ1-3; TRBD1 is a possible D gene (6 bases). Trimming took off 2 bases at V and 0 bases at J, with 14 bases between the two ends. This CDR3 is built from 17 residues. Per germline, CDR1 LNHDA and CDR2 SQIVND (reference sequence). CDR3 protein: CASSILRTDVSGNTIYF. CDR3 in DNA: TGTGCCAGTAGTATACTAAGGACAGACGTCTCTGGAAACACCATATATTTT.

The V and J genes are TRBV4-1 and TRBJ1-2; 9 bases match TRBD1. The CDR3 length is 15 residues. Trimming removed 2 bases from V and 4 bases from J; junction bases left unmatched: 5. The germline V gene encodes CDR1 MGHRA and CDR2 YSYEKL. Here the CDR3 reads CASSQRTGVIYGYTF. The DNA for the CDR3 is TGCGCCAGCAGCCAACGGACAGGGGTAATCTATGGCTACACCTTC.

The chain has TRBV5-8 and TRBJ1-3, with TRBD1 identical over 8 bases. The germline CDR1 and CDR2 sequences are SGHTS and YDEGEE. The CDR3 length is 15 residues. The V gene end was trimmed by 0 bases and the J gene end by 5 bases; junction bases not matched to a gene: 4. Written as DNA, the CDR3 is TGTGCCAGCAGCTTGGAGACAGGGGTTAGAAACACCATATATTTT. It specifies CASSLETGVRNTIYF.

The J gene is TRBJ1-5, the V gene TRBV29-1; the match to TRBD1 covers 7 bases. CDR1 is SQVTM, CDR2 ANQGSEA, per germline. This CDR3 comprises 13 residues. V was pared by 1 base and J by 7 bases, with 4 bases of the junction left unmatched. CDR3 DNA sequence: TGCAGCGTTGAAGGACAACAGGGGCAGCCCCAGCATTTT. Translation gives CSVEGQQGQPQHF.

The rearrangement links TRBV2 to TRBJ1-6; 7 bases are shared with TRBD1. V trimming: 7 bases; J trimming: 5 bases; junction bases outside the gene matches: 8. CDR1 and CDR2 from the germline V gene are SNHLY and FYNNEI. The CDR3 spans 15 residues. The CDR3 nucleotides are TGTGCCAGCAATGAGGGGGCGCTGAATAATTCACCCCTCCACTTT. It specifies CASNEGALNNSPLHF.

V and J are TRBV24-1 and TRBJ1-5; TRBD1 might be the D (5 bases). This CDR3 has 18 amino acids. Trimming stripped 0 bases from V and 4 bases from J, with 18 bases between. Germline CDR1 is KGHDR and CDR2 is SFDVKD. The CDR3 reads CATSDLPDKGNQNQPQHF. The CDR3 coding sequence is TGTGCCACCAGTGATTTGCCTGATAAGGGGAATCAGAATCAGCCCCAGCATTTT.

The rearrangement joins TRBV5-8 to TRBJ2-7; D gene ambiguous. CDR3 length equals 13 residues. From germline, CDR1 is SGHTS and CDR2 YDEGEE. Trimming left V 3 bases short and J 4 bases short, with 11 bases between. CDR3 in DNA: TGTGCCAGCAGCTCCCCCCGGGTATACGAGCAGTACTTC. Translation: CASSSPRVYEQYF.

V and J are TRBV19 and TRBJ1-1, with 7 bases lining up with TRBD1. This CDR3 comprises 13 residues. The junction had 6 bases not matched to a gene; V was cut back by 5 bases and J by 6 bases. Looked up from germline, CDR1 is LNHDA and CDR2 is SQIVND (reference sequence). The CDR3 reads CASSFDRDSEAFF. The CDR3 region has the DNA TGTGCCAGTAGTTTCGACAGGGACTCTGAAGCTTTCTTT.